The TCR beta chain under discussion was sequenced for a study of control samples from healthy donors and cancer patients. Trimming at V came to 4 bases and at J to 0 bases, leaving 5 bases not matched to a gene. The CDR3 loop spans 16 amino acids. Germline V gene data show CDR1 as SGHRS and CDR2 as YFSETQ. TCRdb's copy holds only in-frame clones and misses some; the assay was immunoSEQ multiplex PCR. This sample has approximately 140,000 clones; about nine tenths occur once, and the top ten carry about 9%. The chain combines TRBV5-1 with TRBJ2-2; 8 bases are a match to TRBD1. Sequences were obtained from blood. The sequence was obtained from a woman in her 30s in good health. CDR3 sequence: CASSPRTGSNTGELFF. DNA of the CDR3: TGCGCCAGCAGCCCCCGGACAGGGTCGAACACCGGGGAGCTGTTTTTT.